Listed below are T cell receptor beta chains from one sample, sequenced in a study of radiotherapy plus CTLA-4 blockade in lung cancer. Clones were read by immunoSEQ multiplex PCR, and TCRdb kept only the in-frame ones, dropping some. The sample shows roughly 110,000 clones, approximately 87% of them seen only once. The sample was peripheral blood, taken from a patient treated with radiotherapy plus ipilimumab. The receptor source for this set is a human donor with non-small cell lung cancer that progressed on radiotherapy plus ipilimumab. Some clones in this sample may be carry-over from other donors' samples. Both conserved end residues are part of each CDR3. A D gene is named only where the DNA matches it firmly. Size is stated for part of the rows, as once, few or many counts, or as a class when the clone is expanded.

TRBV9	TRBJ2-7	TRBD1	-	TGTGCCAGCAGCGTAGATCCCCACCTCAGACCGACAGGGGGCGAGTACGAGCAGTACTTC	CASSVDPHLRPTGGEYEQYF
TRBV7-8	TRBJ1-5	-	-	TGTGCCAGCAGCCCCCCGGGGGGAGGCAATCAGCCCCAGCATTTT	CASSPPGGGNQPQHF
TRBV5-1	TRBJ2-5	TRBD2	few	TGCGCCAGCGCCGACCTGCGGGGGGGCCGGGAGACCCAGTACTTC	CASADLRGGRETQYF
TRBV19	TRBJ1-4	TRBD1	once	TGTGCCAGTAGTAGGGCCGCCGGACAGGGTTTAACTAATGAAAAACTGTTTTTT	CASSRAAGQGLTNEKLFF
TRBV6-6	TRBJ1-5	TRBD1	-	TGTGCCAGCAGTCCTCAGGGGGCTTATCAGCCCCAGCATTTT	CASSPQGAYQPQHF
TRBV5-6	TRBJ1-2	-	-	TGTGCCAGCAGCCTTAGGGCCTATGGCTACACCTTC	CASSLRAYGYTF
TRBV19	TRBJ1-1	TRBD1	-	TGTGCCAGTAGTCAAACAGGGGGCACTGAAGCTTTCTTT	CASSQTGGTEAFF
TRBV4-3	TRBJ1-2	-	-	TGCGCCAGCAGCCAAGGACCCAGGGAAGCTGGCTACACCTTC	CASSQGPREAGYTF
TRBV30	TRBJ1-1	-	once	TGTGCCTGGACCATCGGAGCAGGGTCAAGTGCTGAAGCTTTCTTT	CAWTIGAGSSAEAFF
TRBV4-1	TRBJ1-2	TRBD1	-	TGCGCCAGCAGCCGTGGGACAGGGGGACGGAACTATGGCTACACCTTC	CASSRGTGGRNYGYTF
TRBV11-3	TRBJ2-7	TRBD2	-	TGTGCCAGCAGCTCCTCCGGAAGCGGGGAAACCTACGAGCAGTACTTC	CASSSSGSGETYEQYF
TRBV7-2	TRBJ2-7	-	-	TGTGCCTCGGGGCTTAACTCGCCTTACGAGCAGTACTTC	CASGLNSPYEQYF
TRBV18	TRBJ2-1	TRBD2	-	TGTGCCAGCTCACCACCTAGCGGGGGGGCCAATGAGCAGTTCTTC	CASSPPSGGANEQFF
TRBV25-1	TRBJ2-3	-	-	TGTGCCAGCAGCCTGGACAGCCTCCGCACAGATACGCAGTATTTT	CASSLDSLRTDTQYF
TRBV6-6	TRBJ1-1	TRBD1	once	TGTGCCAGCAGTTACACCGGGACAGCAAACACTGAAGCTTTCTTT	CASSYTGTANTEAFF
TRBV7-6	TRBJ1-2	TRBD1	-	TGTGCCAGCAGCCTCGAGACAGGGGTTAGGAATGGCTACACCTTC	CASSLETGVRNGYTF
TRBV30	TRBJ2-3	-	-	TGTGCCTGGACCAGGGGGGGTGGCACAGATACGCAGTATTTT	CAWTRGGGTDTQYF
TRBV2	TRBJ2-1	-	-	TGTGCCAGCAGTTTCCGGGACAATGAGCAGTTCTTC	CASSFRDNEQFF
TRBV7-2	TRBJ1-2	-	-	TGTGCCAGCAGGCTGGGGGAACATGGCTACACCTTC	CASRLGEHGYTF
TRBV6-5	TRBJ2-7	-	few	TGTGCCAGCAGTTACGATTACGGGGGATCCTACGAGCAGTACTTC	CASSYDYGGSYEQYF
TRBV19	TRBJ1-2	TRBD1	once	TGTGCCAGTCTACCCCGGGACAGGGATACATATGGCTACACCTTC	CASLPRDRDTYGYTF
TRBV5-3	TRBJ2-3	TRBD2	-	TGTGCCAGAAGCTACCCGACTAGCGGGGGGGCGAGGGCTGCAGATACGCAGTATTTT	CARSYPTSGGARAADTQYF
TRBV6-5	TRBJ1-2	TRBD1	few	TGTGCCAGCAGTTACTCCCTGACAGGGTACTATGGCTACACCTTC	CASSYSLTGYYGYTF
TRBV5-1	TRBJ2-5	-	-	TGCGCCAGCAGCTTGCTAAGCCTCCAAGAGACCCAGTACTTC	CASSLLSLQETQYF
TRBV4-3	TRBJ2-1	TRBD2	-	TGCGCCAGCAGCCAAGTCATGGGGGGGGCCTACAATGAGCAGTTCTTC	CASSQVMGGAYNEQFF
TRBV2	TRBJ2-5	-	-	TGTGCCAGCAGCGACAACAGGGTGGCGACCCAGTACTTC	CASSDNRVATQYF
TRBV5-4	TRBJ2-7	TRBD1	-	TGTGCCAGCAGCTGGGGGCAGGGGGCTTCGAAATACGAGCAGTACTTC	CASSWGQGASKYEQYF
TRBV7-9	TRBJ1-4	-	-	TGTGCCAGCAGCCCAGTGATGGGACGTGATGAAAAACTGTTTTTT	CASSPVMGRDEKLFF
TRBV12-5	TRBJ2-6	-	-	TGTGCTAGTGGTTTGAACCCGAGGGGGGGCATAAACTCTGGGGCCAACGTCCTGACTTTC	CASGLNPRGGINSGANVLTF
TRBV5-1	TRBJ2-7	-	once	TGCGCCAGCAGCCCTGGGGTTGGGGCTAGCTACGAGCAGTACTTC	CASSPGVGASYEQYF